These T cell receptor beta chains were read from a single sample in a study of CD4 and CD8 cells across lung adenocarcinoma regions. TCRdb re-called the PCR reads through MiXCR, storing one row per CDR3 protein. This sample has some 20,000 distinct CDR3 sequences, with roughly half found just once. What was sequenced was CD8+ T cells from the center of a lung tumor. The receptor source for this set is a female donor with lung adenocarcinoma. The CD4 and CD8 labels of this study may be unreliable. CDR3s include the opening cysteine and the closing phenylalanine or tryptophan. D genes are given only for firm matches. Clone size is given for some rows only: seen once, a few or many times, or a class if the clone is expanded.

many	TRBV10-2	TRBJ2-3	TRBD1	CASSQGADTQYF	TGCGCCAGCAGCCAGGGGGCAGATACGCAGTATTTT
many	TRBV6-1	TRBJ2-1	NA	CASSEATAGRGEQFF	TGTGCCAGCAGTGAAGCTACGGCAGGTCGAGGGGAGCAGTTCTTC
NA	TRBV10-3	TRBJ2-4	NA	CAGHGPRDGDIQYF	TGTGCCGGGCACGGCCCGCGAGACGGAGACATCCAGTACTTC
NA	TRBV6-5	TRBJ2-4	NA	CASSYPKGGDNNEQYF	TGTGCCAGCAGTTACCCCAAGGGGGGGGACAACAATGAGCAGTACTTC
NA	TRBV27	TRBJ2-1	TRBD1	CASSRTGVFFSDEQFF	TGTGCCAGCTCCCGGACAGGGGTCTTTTTTTCGGATGAGCAGTTCTTC
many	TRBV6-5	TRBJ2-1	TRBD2	CASSYRTSGTPSTQFF	TGTGCCAGCAGTTACAGGACTAGCGGGACACCGTCTACTCAGTTCTTC
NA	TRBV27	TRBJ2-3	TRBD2	CATRRGLAGVNTGAQYF	TGTGCCACCCGCCGGGGACTAGCGGGGGTGAACACCGGTGCGCAGTATTTT
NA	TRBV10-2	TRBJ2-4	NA	CAGIGGRDQEIQYF	TGTGCGGGCATCGGAGGGCGTGACCAAGAGATTCAGTACTTC
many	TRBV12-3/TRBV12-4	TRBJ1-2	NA	CASSVGGTYGYTF	TGTGCCAGCAGTGTTGGGGGGACCTATGGCTACACCTTC
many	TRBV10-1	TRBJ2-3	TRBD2	CASSDGLADRTDTQYF	TGCGCCAGCAGCGATGGACTAGCGGACCGCACAGATACGCAGTATTTT
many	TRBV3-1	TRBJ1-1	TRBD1	CASSLGTGGAGTEAFF	TGTGCCAGCAGCCTTGGGACAGGGGGCGCGGGCACTGAAGCTTTCTTT
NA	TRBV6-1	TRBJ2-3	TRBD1	CASSRDRVGTDTQYF	TGTGCCAGCAGCCGTGACAGGGTCGGAACAGATACGCAGTATTTT
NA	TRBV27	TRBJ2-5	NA	CASRLRVLDAQYF	TGTGCCAGCAGGCTACGGGTCCTTGACGCCCAGTACTTC
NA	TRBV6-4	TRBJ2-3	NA	CGGSDSETQYF	TGTGGCGGCAGTGACTCAGAGACGCAGTATTTT
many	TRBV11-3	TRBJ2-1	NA	CASSVGAGYNEQFF	TGTGCCAGCAGCGTGGGGGCCGGTTACAATGAGCAGTTCTTC
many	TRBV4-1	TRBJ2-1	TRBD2	CASSQGTSGRKDNEQFF	TGCGCCAGCAGCCAAGGCACTAGCGGCCGCAAAGACAATGAGCAGTTCTTC
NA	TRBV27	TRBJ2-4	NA	CASRPGVGAKDIQYF	TGTGCCAGCAGGCCGGGGGTGGGAGCCAAAGATATTCAGTACTTC
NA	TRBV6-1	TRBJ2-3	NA	CASSEAGLGGPSKDTQYF	TGTGCCAGCAGTGAAGCGGGGCTCGGGGGCCCGAGCAAAGATACGCAGTATTTC
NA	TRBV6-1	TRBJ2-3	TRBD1	CASSVRGGANIGEQYF	TGTGCCAGCAGTGTGCGAGGGGGCGCGAACATCGGGGAGCAGTATTTT
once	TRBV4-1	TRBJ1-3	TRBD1	CASSQSFQGAFGNTIYF	TGCGCCAGCAGCCAATCTTTCCAGGGGGCGTTTGGAAACACCATATATTTT
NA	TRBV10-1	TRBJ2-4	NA	CASSETGLAVKDIQYF	TGCGCGAGCAGTGAGACGGGGCTGGCAGTCAAAGACATTCAGTATTTC
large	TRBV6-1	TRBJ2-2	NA	CASKTGQSNTGELFF	TGTGCCAGCAAGACGGGACAATCGAACACCGGGGAGCTGTTTTTT
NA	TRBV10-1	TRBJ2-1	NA	CASSELGPPQDMQFF	TGCGCCAGCAGTGAGTTGGGACCCCCCCAAGATATGCAGTTCTTC
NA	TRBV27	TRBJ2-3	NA	CGSGPKDTQYF	TGTGGCAGCGGTCCCAAAGATACTCAGTATTTT
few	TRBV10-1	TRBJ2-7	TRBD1	CASSDETGSGEQYF	TGCGCCAGCAGTGATGAGACAGGGAGCGGCGAGCAGTACTTC
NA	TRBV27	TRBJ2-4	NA	CASSARGPGAKNTQYF	TGTGCCAGCAGTGCCCGGGGGCCGGGAGCCAAAAACACTCAGTACTTC
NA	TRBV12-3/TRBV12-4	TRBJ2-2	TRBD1	CASSLLDRDSGELFF	TGTGCCAGCAGTTTACTGGACAGGGATAGCGGGGAGCTGTTTTTT
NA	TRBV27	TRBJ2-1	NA	CASRGWDEQFF	TGTGCCAGCCGGGGGTGGGACGAGCAGTTCTTC